Shown below are 10 T cell receptor beta chains from a single sample sequenced in a study of blood T cell repertoires in COVID-19. The assay was immunoSEQ multiplex PCR, and TCRdb's table has in-frame clones only and misses some. The profile covers 330,000 or so clones, with roughly 90% appearing a single time and 15% to 20% taken by the ten largest. The material sequenced was PBMCs or T cells enriched from blood (not recorded which). The receptors shown here come from a young woman who had recovered from COVID-19.

The chain couples TRBV7-8 to TRBJ2-7; 9 nucleotides agree with TRBD2. Unmatched junction bases numbered 6, after V lost 2 bases and J lost 1 base. Germline CDR1 reads SGHVS; CDR2 reads FQNEAQ. There are 16 residues in the CDR3. The CDR3 DNA reads TGTGCCAGCAGCTTAAACCCTAGCGGGGTATCCTACGAGCAGTACTTC. Protein sequence: CASSLNPSGVSYEQYF. Complete variable domain (other parts from reference TRBV7-8 and TRBJ2-7): GAGVSQSPRYKVAKRGQDVALRCDPISGHVSLFWYQQALGQGPEFLTYFQNEAQLDKSGLPSDRFFAERPEGSVSTLKIQRTQQEDSAVYLCASSLNPSGVSYEQYFGPGTRLTVT.

V gene TRBV6-5 combines with J gene TRBJ2-1; 7 bases are a match to TRBD2. V was clipped by 0 bases and J by 2 bases; unmatched bases: 4. CDR1 is MNHEY, CDR2 SVGAGI, per germline. The CDR3 length is 16 residues. The CDR3: CASSYSPGGAYNEQFF. CDR3 nucleotide sequence: TGTGCCAGCAGTTACTCCCCGGGAGGCGCCTACAATGAGCAGTTCTTC.

With regard to this clone: One junction end disagrees with the germline gene, perhaps due to a read error. The chain links TRBV9 to TRBJ2-7, with 13 nucleotides matching TRBD2. The CDR3 has 13 amino acids. Germline V gene data show CDR1 as SGDLS and CDR2 as YYNGEE. CDR3 protein: CASSPGTSGDQDF. CDR3 in DNA: TGTGCCAGCAGCCCGGGGACTAGCGGGGACCAAGACTTC.

The J gene is TRBJ2-7, the V gene TRBV5-4, with 7 bases lining up with TRBD1. The trim removed 4 bases at V and 0 bases at J, leaving 4 bases unmatched. The CDR3 totals 14 residues. Germline CDR1 is SGHNT and CDR2 is YYREEE (reference sequence). The CDR3 loop reads CASSPGTVSYEQYF. CDR3 bases: TGTGCCAGCAGCCCCGGGACAGTCTCCTACGAGCAGTACTTC. Full variable domain (outside the CDR3, taken from reference TRBV5-4 and TRBJ2-7): ETGVTQSPTHLIKTRGQQVTLRCSSQSGHNTVSWYQQALGQGPQFIFQYYREEENGRGNFPPRFSGLQFPNYSSELNVNALELDDSALYLCASSPGTVSYEQYFGPGTRLTVT.

The CDR3 DNA is TGTGCCAGCAGCTTAACAGGTGGAAACACCATATATTTT. Translating it yields CASSLTGGNTIYF. V and J are TRBV11-2 and TRBJ1-3; D is perhaps TRBD1 (5 bases). The ends were cut back, 2 bases at V and 3 bases at J, with 5 bases in the middle. The CDR3 totals 13 residues. The germline gives CDR1 SGHAT, CDR2 FQNNGV.

The chain employs TRBV9 and TRBJ1-1, with D possibly matching TRBD1 (5 bases). The CDR3 loop spans 16 amino acids. Germline CDR1 reads SGDLS; CDR2 reads YYNGEE. V lost 1 base and J lost 1, with 14 bases in between. CDR3 bases: TGTGCCAGCAGCGTAAACCCCAGGCAGGGGAACACTGAAGCTTTCTTT. It translates to CASSVNPRQGNTEAFF.

The chain joins TRBV21-1 to TRBJ1-4; the D segment call TRBD1 is taken from the table without a DNA check. TRBV21-1 represents a pseudogene. CDR3 length: 16 residues. The CDR3 DNA reads as TGTGCCAGCAGCTTGGGGACAGCTCTCTGTAAGGAAAAACTGTTTTTT. Translation gives CASSLGTALCKEKLFF.

The J gene is TRBJ1-6, the V gene TRBV2; no clear D gene. The CDR3 covers 17 residues. Germline CDR1 reads SNHLY; CDR2 reads FYNNEI. The germline V and J ends were trimmed by 0 bases and 6 bases, with 15 bases remaining between them. The CDR3 spells CASSEAPGYGFNSPLHF. In nucleotides, the CDR3 is TGTGCCAGCAGTGAAGCGCCGGGGTACGGGTTTAATTCACCCCTCCACTTT.

The chain couples TRBV5-4 to TRBJ2-7; D gene uncertain. The CDR3 is 14 residues long. The germline V gene encodes CDR1 SGHNT and CDR2 YYREEE (reference sequence). V was clipped by 1 base and J by 2 bases, with 10 bases between them. This CDR3 is CASSLKLGPYEQYF. As DNA, the CDR3 is TGTGCCAGCAGCTTGAAATTGGGCCCCTACGAGCAGTACTTC.

This sequence joins TRBV5-1 and TRBJ1-2; D is unclear. The germline CDR1 and CDR2 sequences are SGHRS and YFSETQ. This CDR3 is 12 amino acids long. V gave up 4 bases and J gave up 7 bases, with 11 bases separating them. The CDR3 sequence: CASSVEESGYTF. The DNA for the CDR3 is TGCGCCAGCAGCGTAGAGGAGAGTGGCTACACCTTC.